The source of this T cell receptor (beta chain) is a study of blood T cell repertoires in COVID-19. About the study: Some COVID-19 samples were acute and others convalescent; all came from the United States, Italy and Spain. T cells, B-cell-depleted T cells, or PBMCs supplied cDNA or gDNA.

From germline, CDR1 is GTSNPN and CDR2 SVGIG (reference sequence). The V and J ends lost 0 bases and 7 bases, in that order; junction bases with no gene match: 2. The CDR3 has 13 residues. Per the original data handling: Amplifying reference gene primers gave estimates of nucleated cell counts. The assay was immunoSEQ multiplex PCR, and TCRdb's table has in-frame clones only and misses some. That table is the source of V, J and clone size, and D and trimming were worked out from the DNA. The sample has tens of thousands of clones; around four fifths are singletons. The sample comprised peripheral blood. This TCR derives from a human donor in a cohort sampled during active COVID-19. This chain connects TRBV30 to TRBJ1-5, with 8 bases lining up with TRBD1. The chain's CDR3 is CAWSVQGGQPQHF. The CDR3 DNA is TGTGCCTGGAGTGTACAGGGGGGCCAGCCCCAGCATTTT.